The 2 T cell receptor beta chains given below trace back to one sample, sequenced in a study of radiotherapy plus CTLA-4 blockade in lung cancer. TCRdb keeps only in-frame clones here, not all; method: immunoSEQ multiplex PCR. The sample holds roughly 120,000 clones, roughly 80% seen once. Sequenced material: peripheral blood, taken from a patient treated with radiotherapy plus ipilimumab. The origin of the receptors is a human donor with non-small cell lung cancer that progressed on radiotherapy plus ipilimumab. Some clones in this sample may be carry-over from other donors' samples.

The V and J genes are TRBV6-1 and TRBJ2-1; 9 nucleotides line up with TRBD2. The length of the CDR3 is 16 residues. Germline V gives CDR1 MNHNS, CDR2 SASEGT. With V trimmed by 4 bases and J by 7 bases, 11 bases remained unmatched. For the CDR3, the DNA is TGTGCCAGCAGTGCCCAACCGGGCGGGGGGGGAAATGAGCAGTTCTTC. It yields the protein CASSAQPGGGGNEQFF.

CDR3 protein: CASSQGLAGTWETQYF. CDR3 nucleotides: TGTGCCAGCAGTCAAGGACTAGCGGGGACTTGGGAGACCCAGTACTTC. This rearrangement joins TRBV6-1 to TRBJ2-5; 12 bases align to TRBD2. V lost 5 bases and J lost 5; bases outside the gene matches: 9. Germline V lookup: CDR1 MNHNS, CDR2 SASEGT. The CDR3 consists of 16 residues.